This entry describes one T cell receptor (beta chain). The target antigen is unknown. The data were obtained in a study of post-analysis software for immune sequencing data. Study results and limitations: Compared with controls, patients had more of about 5 TRBV segments, including TRBV5-6, TRBV5-1 and TRBV20-1. Normalized Chao1 diversity was significantly reduced in patients versus controls.

V lost 0 bases to trimming and J lost 4 bases; unmatched junction nucleotides: 4. The CDR3 extends over 15 amino acids. Per germline, CDR1 MGHRA and CDR2 YSYEKL. The TCR beta cDNA libraries carried unique molecular identifiers. From roughly 1 to 10 million T cells, 450,000 to 550,000 cDNA molecules were obtained. Via MiXCR, TCRdb re-called the PCR reads, giving one row per CDR3 protein. The table lists more than 500,000 distinct CDR3 sequences, 30% to 40% of them singletons. The chain is built from TRBV4-1 and TRBJ1-1, with 8 bases aligning to TRBD1. This TCR came from a girl under 18 with multiple sclerosis. The sequencing sample was made of blood. The CDR3 protein is CASSQEDRVGTEAFF. DNA of the CDR3: TGCGCCAGCAGCCAAGAGGACAGGGTGGGCACTGAAGCTTTCTTT.